The sequence of this T cell receptor beta chain was determined in a study of blood T cell repertoires in COVID-19. Study overall: In each case, the material was cDNA or gDNA derived from T cells, B-cell-depleted T cells, or PBMCs.

Some clones are missing from TCRdb's copy, which holds only in-frame ones; the method was immunoSEQ multiplex PCR. This table has around 28,000 clones, about 90% appearing once. The TCR comes from a human donor in a cohort sampled during active COVID-19. The specimen was peripheral blood.

The CDR3 protein is CASSFGRNTEAFF. The CDR3 DNA reads as TGTGCCAGCAGCTTTGGCAGGAACACTGAAGCTTTCTTT. The rearrangement links TRBV5-5 to TRBJ1-1; D unclear. Germline values: CDR1 SGHKS, CDR2 YYEKEE (reference sequence). The CDR3 totals 13 residues. Trimming stripped 2 bases from V and 1 base from J, with 6 bases between.